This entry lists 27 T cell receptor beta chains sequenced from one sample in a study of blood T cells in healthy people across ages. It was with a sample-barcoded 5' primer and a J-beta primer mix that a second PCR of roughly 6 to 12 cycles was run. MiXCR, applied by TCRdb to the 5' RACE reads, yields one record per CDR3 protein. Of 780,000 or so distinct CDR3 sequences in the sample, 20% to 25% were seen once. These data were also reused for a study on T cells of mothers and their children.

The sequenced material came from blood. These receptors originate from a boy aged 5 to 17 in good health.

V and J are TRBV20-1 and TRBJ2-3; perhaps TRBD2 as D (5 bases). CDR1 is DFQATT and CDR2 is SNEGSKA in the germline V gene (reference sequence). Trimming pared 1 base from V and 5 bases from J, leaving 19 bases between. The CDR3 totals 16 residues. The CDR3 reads CSARGPGGWVGDTQYF. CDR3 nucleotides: TGCAGTGCTAGAGGGCCCGGAGGCTGGGTGGGAGATACGCAGTATTTT.

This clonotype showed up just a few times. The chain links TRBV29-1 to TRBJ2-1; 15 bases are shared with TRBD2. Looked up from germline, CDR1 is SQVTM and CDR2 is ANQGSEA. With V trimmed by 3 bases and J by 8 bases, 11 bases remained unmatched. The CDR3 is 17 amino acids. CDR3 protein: CSVEGGLAGGPRDEQFF. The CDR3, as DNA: TGCAGCGTTGAGGGGGGACTAGCGGGGGGCCCCAGGGATGAGCAGTTCTTC.

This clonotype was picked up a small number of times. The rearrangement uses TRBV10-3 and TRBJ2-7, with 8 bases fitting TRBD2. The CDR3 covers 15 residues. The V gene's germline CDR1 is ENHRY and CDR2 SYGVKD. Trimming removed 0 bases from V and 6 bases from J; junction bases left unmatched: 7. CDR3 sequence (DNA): TGTGCCATCAGTGAGTCACGGGGGGGGCCTTCCGAGCAGTACTTC. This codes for CAISESRGGPSEQYF.

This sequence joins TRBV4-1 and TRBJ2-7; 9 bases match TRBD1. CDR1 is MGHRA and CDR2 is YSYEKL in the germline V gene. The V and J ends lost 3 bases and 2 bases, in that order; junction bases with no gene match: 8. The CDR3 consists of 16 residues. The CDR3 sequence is CASSQDPGQGTYEQYF. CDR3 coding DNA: TGCGCCAGCAGCCAGGATCCGGGACAGGGAACCTACGAGCAGTACTTC.

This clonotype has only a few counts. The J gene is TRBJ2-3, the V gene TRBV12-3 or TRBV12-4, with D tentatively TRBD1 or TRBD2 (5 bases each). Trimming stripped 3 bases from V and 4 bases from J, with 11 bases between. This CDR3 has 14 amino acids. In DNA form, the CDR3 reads TGTGCCAGCAGTTTGGGGCAAGCGGCAGATACGCAGTATTTT. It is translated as CASSLGQAADTQYF.

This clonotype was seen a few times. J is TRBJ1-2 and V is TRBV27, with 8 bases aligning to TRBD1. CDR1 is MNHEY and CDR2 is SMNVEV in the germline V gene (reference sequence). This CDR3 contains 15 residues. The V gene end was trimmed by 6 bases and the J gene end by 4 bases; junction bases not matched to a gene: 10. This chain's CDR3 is CASSPEPGTGYGYTF. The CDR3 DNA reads TGTGCCAGCAGCCCCGAACCCGGGACAGGCTATGGCTACACCTTC.

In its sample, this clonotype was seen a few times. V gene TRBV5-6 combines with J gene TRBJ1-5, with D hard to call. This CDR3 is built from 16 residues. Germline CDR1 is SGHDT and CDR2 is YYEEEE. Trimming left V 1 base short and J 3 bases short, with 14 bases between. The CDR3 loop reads CASSLSSLRNNQPQHF. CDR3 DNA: TGTGCCAGCAGCTTGTCTTCCCTGAGGAACAATCAGCCCCAGCATTTT.

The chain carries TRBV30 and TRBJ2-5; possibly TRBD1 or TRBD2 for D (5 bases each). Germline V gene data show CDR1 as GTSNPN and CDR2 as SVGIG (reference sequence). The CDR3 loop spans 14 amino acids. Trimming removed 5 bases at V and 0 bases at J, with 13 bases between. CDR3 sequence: CAWRPGRYQETQYF. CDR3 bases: TGTGCCTGGCGACCGGGACGGTACCAAGAGACCCAGTACTTC.

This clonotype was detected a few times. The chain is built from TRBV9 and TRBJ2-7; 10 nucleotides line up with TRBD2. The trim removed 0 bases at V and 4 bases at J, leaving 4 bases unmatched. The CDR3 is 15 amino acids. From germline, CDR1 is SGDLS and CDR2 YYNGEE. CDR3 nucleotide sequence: TGTGCCAGCAGCGTAGGGTCACTAGCGGGATACGAGCAGTACTTC. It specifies CASSVGSLAGYEQYF.

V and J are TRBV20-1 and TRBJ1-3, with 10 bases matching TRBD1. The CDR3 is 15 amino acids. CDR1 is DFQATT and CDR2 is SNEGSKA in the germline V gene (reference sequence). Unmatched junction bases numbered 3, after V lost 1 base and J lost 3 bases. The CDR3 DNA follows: TGCAGTGCTAGAGCGGACAGGGGGGATGGAAACACCATATATTTT. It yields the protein CSARADRGDGNTIYF.

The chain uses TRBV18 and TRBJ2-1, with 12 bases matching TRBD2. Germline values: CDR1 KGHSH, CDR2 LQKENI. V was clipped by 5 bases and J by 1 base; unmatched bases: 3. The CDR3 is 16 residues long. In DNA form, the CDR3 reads TGTGCCAGCTCAACGACTAGCGGGAGATCCTACAATGAGCAGTTCTTC. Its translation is CASSTTSGRSYNEQFF.

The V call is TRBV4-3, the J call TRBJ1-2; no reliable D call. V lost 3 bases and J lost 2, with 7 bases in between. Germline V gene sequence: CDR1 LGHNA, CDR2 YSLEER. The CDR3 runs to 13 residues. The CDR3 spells CASSHTTNYGYTF. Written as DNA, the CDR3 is TGCGCCAGCAGCCACACTACAAACTATGGCTACACCTTC.

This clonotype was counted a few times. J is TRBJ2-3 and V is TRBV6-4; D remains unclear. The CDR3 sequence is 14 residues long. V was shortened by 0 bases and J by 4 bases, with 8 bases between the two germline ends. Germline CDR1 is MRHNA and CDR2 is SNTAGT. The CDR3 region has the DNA TGTGCCAGCAGTGACTCGATACGGCCAGATACGCAGTATTTT. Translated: CASSDSIRPDTQYF.

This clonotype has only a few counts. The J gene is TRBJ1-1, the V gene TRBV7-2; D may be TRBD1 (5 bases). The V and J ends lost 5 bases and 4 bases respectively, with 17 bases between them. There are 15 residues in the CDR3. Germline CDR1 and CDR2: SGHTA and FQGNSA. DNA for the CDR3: TGTGCCAGCAGCCCGCACCGGGGCGCGGGCACTGAAGCTTTCTTT. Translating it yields CASSPHRGAGTEAFF.

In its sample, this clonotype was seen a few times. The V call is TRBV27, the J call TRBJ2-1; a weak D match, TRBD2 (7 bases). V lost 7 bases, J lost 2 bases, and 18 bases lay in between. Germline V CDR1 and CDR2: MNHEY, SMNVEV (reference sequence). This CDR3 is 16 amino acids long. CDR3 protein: CASNLGGQVTYNEQFF. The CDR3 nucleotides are TGTGCCAGCAATTTGGGGGGGCAGGTAACCTACAATGAGCAGTTCTTC.

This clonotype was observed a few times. DNA of the CDR3: TGTGCCAGCAGCCAAACACGGGCGGGAGACTATGGTGAGCAGTTCTTC. Translated: CASSQTRAGDYGEQFF. The J gene is TRBJ2-1, the V gene TRBV27, with 7 bases identical to TRBD2. Per the germline V gene, CDR1 is MNHEY and CDR2 is SMNVEV (reference sequence). The CDR3 covers 16 residues. V lost 6 bases, J lost 9 bases, and 17 bases stayed unmatched.

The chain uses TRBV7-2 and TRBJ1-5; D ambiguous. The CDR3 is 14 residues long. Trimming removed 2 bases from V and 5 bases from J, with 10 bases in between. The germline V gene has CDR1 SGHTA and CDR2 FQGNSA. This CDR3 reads CASSLSAVDQPQHF. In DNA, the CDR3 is TGTGCCAGCAGCTTATCGGCAGTCGATCAGCCCCAGCATTTT. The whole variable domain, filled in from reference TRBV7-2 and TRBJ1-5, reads GAGVSQSPSNKVTEKGKDVELRCDPISGHTALYWYRQSLGQGLEFLIYFQGNSAPDKSGLPSDRFSAERTGGSVSTLTIQRTQQEDSAVYLCASSLSAVDQPQHFGDGTRLSIL.

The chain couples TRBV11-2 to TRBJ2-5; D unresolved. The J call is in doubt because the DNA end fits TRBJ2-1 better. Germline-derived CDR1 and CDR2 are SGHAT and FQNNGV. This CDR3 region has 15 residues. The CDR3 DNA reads TGTGCCAGCAGCTCGGCCCTAGGGCAGTTTAATGAGCAGTTCTTC. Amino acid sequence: CASSSALGQFNEQFF.

CDR3 sequence reads: CASSLLAGGPRFF. The CDR3 bases are TGTGCCAGCAGCTTGCTAGCGGGGGGGCCTCGGTTCTTC. The rearrangement joins TRBV5-6 to TRBJ2-1, with 12 bases matching TRBD2. Germline trimming cut 1 base from V and 15 bases from J; bases unmatched to any gene: 5. The germline V gene has CDR1 SGHDT and CDR2 YYEEEE. The CDR3 extends over 13 amino acids. The full variable domain, in which reference TRBV5-6 and TRBJ2-1 provide the parts outside the CDR3, is DAGVTQSPTHLIKTRGQQVTLRCSPKSGHDTVSWYQQALGQGPQFIFQYYEEEERQRGNFPDRFSGHQFPNYSSELNVNALLLGDSALYLCASSLLAGGPRFFGPGTRLTVL.

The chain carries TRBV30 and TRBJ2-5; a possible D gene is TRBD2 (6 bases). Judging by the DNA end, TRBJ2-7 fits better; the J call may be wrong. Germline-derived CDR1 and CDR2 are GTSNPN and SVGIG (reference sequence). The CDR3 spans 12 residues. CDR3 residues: CAWSVGGYEQYF. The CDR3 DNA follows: TGTGCCTGGAGTGTCGGGGGCTACGAGCAGTACTTC.

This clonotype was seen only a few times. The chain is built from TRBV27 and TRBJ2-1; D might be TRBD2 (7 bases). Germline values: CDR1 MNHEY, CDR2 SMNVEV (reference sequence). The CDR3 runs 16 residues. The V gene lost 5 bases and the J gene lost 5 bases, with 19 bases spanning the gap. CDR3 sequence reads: CASSLEAGAPHNEQFF. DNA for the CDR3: TGTGCCAGCAGTCTAGAGGCGGGGGCCCCCCACAATGAGCAGTTCTTC.

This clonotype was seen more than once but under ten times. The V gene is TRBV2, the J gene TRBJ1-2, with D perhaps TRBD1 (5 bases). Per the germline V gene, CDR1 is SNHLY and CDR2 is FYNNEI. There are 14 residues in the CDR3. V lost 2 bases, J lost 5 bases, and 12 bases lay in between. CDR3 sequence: CASSEFRASYGYTF. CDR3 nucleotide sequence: TGTGCCAGCAGTGAATTCAGGGCGTCATATGGCTACACCTTC.

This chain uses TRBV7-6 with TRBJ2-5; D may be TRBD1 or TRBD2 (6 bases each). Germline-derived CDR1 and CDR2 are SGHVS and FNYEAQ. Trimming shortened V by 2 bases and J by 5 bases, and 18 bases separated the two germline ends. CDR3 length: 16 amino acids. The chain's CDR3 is CASSLPPVGGAETQYF. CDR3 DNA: TGTGCCAGCAGCTTACCTCCCGTGGGGGGCGCGGAGACCCAGTACTTC.

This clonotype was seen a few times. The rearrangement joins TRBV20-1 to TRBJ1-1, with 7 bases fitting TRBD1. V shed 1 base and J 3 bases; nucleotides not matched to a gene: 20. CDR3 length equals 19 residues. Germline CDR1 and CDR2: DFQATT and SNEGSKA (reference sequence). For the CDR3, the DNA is TGCAGTGCTAGAGTGGTAGACAGGGCTATAAAGATTAGTTACACTGAAGCTTTCTTT. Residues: CSARVVDRAIKISYTEAFF.

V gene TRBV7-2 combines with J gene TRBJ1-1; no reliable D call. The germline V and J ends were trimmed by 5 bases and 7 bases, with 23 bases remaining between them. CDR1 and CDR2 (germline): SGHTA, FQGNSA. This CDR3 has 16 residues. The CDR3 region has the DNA TGTGCCAGCAGCCTTACAAGTTCAGGTTATATGGGTGAAGCTTTCTTT. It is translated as CASSLTSSGYMGEAFF.

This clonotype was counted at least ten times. The DNA for the CDR3 is TGTGCCAGCAGGCCTGCGGGCCCGGGGACCCAGTACTTC. As protein: CASRPAGPGTQYF. The chain is built from TRBV6-2 or TRBV6-3 and TRBJ2-5, with D possibly matching TRBD2 (5 bases). Trimming pared 6 bases from V and 7 bases from J, leaving 15 bases between. Looked up from germline, CDR1 is MNHEY and CDR2 is SVGEGT. The CDR3 runs 13 residues.

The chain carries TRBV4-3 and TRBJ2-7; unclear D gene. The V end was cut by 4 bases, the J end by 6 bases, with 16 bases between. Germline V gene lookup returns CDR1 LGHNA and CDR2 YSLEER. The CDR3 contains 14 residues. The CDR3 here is CASSRVIGPLEQYF. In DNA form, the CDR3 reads TGCGCCAGCAGCCGGGTCATTGGTCCTCTCGAGCAGTACTTC.